These 14 T cell receptor beta chains were all obtained from the same sample, sequenced in a study of early T cells in non-severe SARS-CoV-2 infection. Each CDR3 protein gets one entry after TCRdb re-called the 5' RACE reads with MiXCR. Of approximately 81,000 distinct CDR3 sequences detected, around an eighth appear once; the ten largest clones hold around 3.3%. Material: whole blood. The receptors stem from an adult who was a healthcare worker with PCR-confirmed SARS-CoV-2 infection or an uninfected control (not recorded which).

The rearrangement joins TRBV5-6 to TRBJ2-7, with unresolved D. This CDR3 has 14 residues. Between the trimmed V and J ends, which lost 0 bases and 4 bases, there was a span of 11 bases. The germline CDR1 and CDR2 sequences are SGHDT and YYEEEE. The DNA for the CDR3 is TGTGCCAGCAGCTTGGGTAGAGGTCGGTACGAGCAGTACTTC. This translates into CASSLGRGRYEQYF.

This clonotype showed up just a few times. The CDR3 region is CSVEDVTGANYGYTF. The CDR3 region has the DNA TGCAGCGTTGAAGATGTGACAGGAGCTAACTATGGCTACACCTTC. This chain links TRBV29-1 with TRBJ1-2; the D gene is possibly TRBD1 (6 bases). CDR1 and CDR2 (germline): SQVTM, ANQGSEA. V dropped 0 bases and J dropped 0 bases, with 11 bases sitting between them. The CDR3 length is 15 residues. Filled out from reference TRBV29-1 and TRBJ1-2, the complete variable domain reads SAVISQKPSRDICQRGTSLTIQCQVDSQVTMMFWYRQQPGQSLTLIATANQGSEATYESGFVIDKFPISRPNLTFSTLTVSNMSPEDSSIYLCSVEDVTGANYGYTFGSGTRLTVV.

This clonotype has ten or more counts. The V call is TRBV7-9, the J call TRBJ2-5; 8 positions agree with TRBD1. The CDR3 loop spans 15 amino acids. J was trimmed by 4 bases and V by 5 bases; bases with no gene match: 9. Looked up from germline, CDR1 is SEHNR and CDR2 is FQNEAQ (reference sequence). CDR3 residues: CASSPRTGPRETQYF. DNA of the CDR3: TGTGCCAGCAGCCCGAGGACAGGGCCGCGAGAGACCCAGTACTTC.

The V and J genes are TRBV2 and TRBJ2-5; D remains ambiguous. The CDR3 covers 12 residues. Trimming left V 4 bases short and J 2 bases short, with 5 bases between. The germline V gene has CDR1 SNHLY and CDR2 FYNNEI. The CDR3 is CASSGEQETQYF. The CDR3 DNA is TGTGCCAGCAGTGGGGAACAAGAGACCCAGTACTTC.

This clonotype was recorded at least ten times. The CDR3 DNA follows: TGTGCCAGCAGCCGACAGGGGCGAAATCAGCCCCAGCATTTT. Translating it yields CASSRQGRNQPQHF. The gene calls are TRBV12-3 or TRBV12-4 and TRBJ1-5; 8 nucleotides line up with TRBD1. The CDR3 runs 14 residues. J was trimmed by 4 bases and V by 6 bases; bases with no gene match: 5.

This clonotype was detected only once. V and J are TRBV19 and TRBJ2-7; TRBD1 aligns across 9 bases. The junction had 10 bases not matched to a gene; V was cut back by 6 bases and J by 4 bases. CDR3 size: 15 residues. The germline CDR1 and CDR2 sequences are LNHDA and SQIVND (reference sequence). DNA for the CDR3: TGTGCCAGTAGGGACCGGGACAGGGCAAGTTACGAGCAGTACTTC. This encodes CASRDRDRASYEQYF.

This clonotype was counted only a few times. The rearrangement uses TRBV7-8 and TRBJ1-5; 7 nucleotides match TRBD1. CDR1 and CDR2 from the germline V gene are SGHVS and FQNEAQ. The CDR3 totals 20 residues. V lost 4 bases, J lost 1 base, and 19 bases stayed unmatched. This chain's CDR3 is CASSSHAVDLGQPSNQPQHF. In DNA form, the CDR3 reads TGTGCCAGCAGCTCCCACGCCGTTGACTTGGGACAGCCGAGCAATCAGCCCCAGCATTTT. Full variable domain (outside the CDR3, taken from reference TRBV7-8 and TRBJ1-5): GAGVSQSPRYKVAKRGQDVALRCDPISGHVSLFWYQQALGQGPEFLTYFQNEAQLDKSGLPSDRFFAERPEGSVSTLKIQRTQQEDSAVYLCASSSHAVDLGQPSNQPQHFGDGTRLSIL.

This clonotype was picked up many times. The chain is built from TRBV11-2 and TRBJ1-4; D is ambiguous. The CDR3 covers 14 residues. Germline values: CDR1 SGHAT, CDR2 FQNNGV. Trimming took off 5 bases at V and 0 bases at J, with 7 bases between the two ends. The CDR3 DNA reads as TGTGCCAGCAGCCGTTCCTCAACTAATGAAAAACTGTTTTTT. It encodes CASSRSSTNEKLFF.

CDR3 amino acids: CASIPDRVSNQPQHF. The CDR3 bases are TGTGCCAGTATTCCTGACAGAGTTAGCAATCAGCCCCAGCATTTT. The V and J genes are TRBV19 and TRBJ1-5, with D tentatively TRBD1 (5 bases). Germline CDR1 reads LNHDA; CDR2 reads SQIVND (reference sequence). There are 15 residues in the CDR3. V was clipped by 7 bases and J by 0 bases, with 13 bases between them.

The sample holds a few counts of this clonotype. This chain links TRBV2 with TRBJ2-1, with D possibly being TRBD2 (5 bases). Germline V gene data show CDR1 as SNHLY and CDR2 as FYNNEI. V was shortened by 3 bases and J by 4 bases, with 10 bases between the two germline ends. The CDR3 is made up of 14 amino acids. The CDR3 bases are TGTGCCAGCAGTGAGACCCGGGGTTACAATGAGCAGTTCTTC. Encoded protein: CASSETRGYNEQFF.

The V call is TRBV29-1, the J call TRBJ2-7; possibly TRBD1 for D (7 bases). The CDR3 is made up of 15 amino acids. Trimming pared 1 base from V and 2 bases from J, leaving 15 bases between. Germline V lookup: CDR1 SQVTM, CDR2 ANQGSEA. The CDR3 protein is CSVEGDLTGTYEQYF. DNA for the CDR3: TGCAGCGTTGAAGGGGACTTGACAGGGACCTACGAGCAGTACTTC.

The table lists this clonotype with many counts. V and J are TRBV11-2 and TRBJ1-1; TRBD1 is a possible D gene (6 bases). V was shortened by 3 bases and J by 11 bases, with 10 bases between the two germline ends. There are 11 residues in the CDR3. Germline CDR1 reads SGHAT; CDR2 reads FQNNGV. The CDR3 here is CASSFMGGAFF. The CDR3 DNA sequence: TGTGCCAGCAGCTTTATGGGGGGCGCTTTCTTT. Combining the CDR3 with reference TRBV11-2 and TRBJ1-1 gives the whole variable domain EAGVAQSPRYKIIEKRQSVAFWCNPISGHATLYWYQQILGQGPKLLIQFQNNGVVDDSQLPKDRFSAERLKGVDSTLKIQPAKLEDSAVYLCASSFMGGAFFGQGTRLTVV.

The chain joins TRBV29-1 to TRBJ2-1; possibly TRBD1 or TRBD2 for D (5 bases each). Germline V CDR1 and CDR2: SQVTM, ANQGSEA. Trimming shortened V by 3 bases and J by 6 bases, and 9 bases separated the two germline ends. CDR3 size: 12 residues. The CDR3 protein is CSVEGTLNEQFF. Written as DNA, the CDR3 is TGCAGCGTTGAGGGGACCCTCAATGAGCAGTTCTTC.

The chain uses TRBV15 and TRBJ1-2; TRBD1 might be the D (6 bases). Germline assignment: CDR1 LNHNV and CDR2 YYDKDF (reference sequence). Deletions cut 2 bases from V and 0 bases from J, with 10 bases between. The CDR3 is 15 amino acids. The DNA for the CDR3 is TGTGCCACCAGCAGAACCGGGACACCTAACTATGGCTACACCTTC. Translated, it gives CATSRTGTPNYGYTF.